What follows are 23 T cell receptor beta chains derived from one specimen sequenced in a study of blood T cell repertoires in COVID-19. Sequenced by immunoSEQ multiplex PCR; TCRdb stores in-frame clones only, minus some. The sample has about 53,000 clones, 65% to 90% seen once; the top ten hold around 20%. Sequencing was done on a sample of peripheral blood. These receptors were collected from an elderly woman with COVID-19, enrolled during active disease.

J is TRBJ2-3 and V is TRBV24-1, with TRBD2 identical over 9 bases. Trimming cost V 3 bases and J 3 bases; bases outside gene matches: 9. Germline V gene lookup returns CDR1 KGHDR and CDR2 SFDVKD. This CDR3 region has 17 residues. The CDR3 nucleotides read TGTGCCACCAGTGATCCTAGAGCGGGAGGTAAGACAGATACGCAGTATTTT. Its protein product is CATSDPRAGGKTDTQYF.

A single count supports this clone. For the CDR3, the DNA is TGTGCCAGTAGTGCGGTTAACAATTCACCCCTCCACTTT. This encodes CASSAVNNSPLHF. The chain combines TRBV19 with TRBJ1-6, with unresolved D. Per germline, CDR1 LNHDA and CDR2 SQIVND (reference sequence). CDR3 length equals 13 residues. The V gene lost 5 bases and the J gene lost 7 bases, with 9 bases spanning the gap. Complete variable domain (other parts from reference TRBV19 and TRBJ1-6): DGGITQSPKYLFRKEGQNVTLSCEQNLNHDAMYWYRQDPGQGLRLIYYSQIVNDFQKGDIAEGYSVSREKKESFPLTVTSAQKNPTAFYLCASSAVNNSPLHFGNGTRLTVT.

V is TRBV7-8 and J is TRBJ2-1, with a weak D call TRBD2 (5 bases). The CDR3 totals 15 residues. Trimming stripped 0 bases from V and 6 bases from J, with 12 bases between. The germline CDR1 and CDR2 sequences are SGHVS and FQNEAQ. The CDR3 DNA reads as TGTGCCAGCAGCTTAGCATTAGCGTACACCAATGAGCAGTTCTTC. It codes for CASSLALAYTNEQFF.

The DNA for the CDR3 is TGTGCCAGCAGCTCCGGACTAGCGGGAGCAGATACGCAGTATTTT. Its translation: CASSSGLAGADTQYF. The chain combines TRBV7-2 with TRBJ2-3, with TRBD2 matching over 13 bases. This CDR3 is 15 amino acids long. CDR1 and CDR2 from the germline V gene are SGHTA and FQGNSA. The V and J ends lost 4 bases and 4 bases, in that order; junction bases with no gene match: 2.

The chain has TRBV9 and TRBJ2-1; 7 nucleotides line up with TRBD2. Losses at the gene ends were 5 bases for V and 8 bases for J; bases not matched to a gene: 19. The CDR3 is 17 residues long. The germline V gene has CDR1 SGDLS and CDR2 YYNGEE. The CDR3 DNA follows: TGTGCCAGCAGTAAAACGACACAGGTGGGAGGGCAACATGAGCAGTTCTTC. Residues: CASSKTTQVGGQHEQFF.

The chain couples TRBV2 to TRBJ1-2, with TRBD1 as a possible D gene (5 bases). Deletions cut 3 bases from V and 2 bases from J, with 7 bases between. The length of the CDR3 is 13 residues. Germline assignment: CDR1 SNHLY and CDR2 FYNNEI. The CDR3 spells CASSEQGNYGYTF. DNA for the CDR3: TGTGCCAGCAGTGAGCAGGGAAACTATGGCTACACCTTC. Based on the CDR3 plus reference TRBV2 and TRBJ1-2, the full variable domain is EPEVTQTPSHQVTQMGQEVILRCVPISNHLYFYWYRQILGQKVEFLVSFYNNEISEKSEIFDDQFSVERPDGSNFTLKIRSTKLEDSAMYFCASSEQGNYGYTFGSGTRLTVV.

This clone has more than one count but fewer than ten. CDR3 loop: CASSDTRRLAGGRQFF. The CDR3 DNA reads TGTGCCAGCAGTGACACTAGGCGACTAGCGGGAGGGCGGCAGTTCTTC. This chain links TRBV25-1 with TRBJ2-1; TRBD2 matches 14 bases. Germline CDR1 MGHDK, CDR2 SYGVNS. The V and J ends lost 3 bases and 12 bases, in that order; junction bases with no gene match: 10. The CDR3 loop spans 16 amino acids.

This rearrangement joins TRBV3-1 (or the pseudogene TRBV3-2) to TRBJ2-1; 12 bases agree with TRBD2. From germline, CDR1 is LGHDT and CDR2 YNNKEL (reference sequence). The V segment lost 10 bases and the J segment 5 bases; nucleotides outside the gene matches: 3. The CDR3 is made up of 13 amino acids. CDR3 loop: CATGLAGHNEQFF. The CDR3 bases are TGTGCCACCGGACTAGCGGGACACAATGAGCAGTTCTTC.

The V call is TRBV10-3, the J call TRBJ1-4; TRBD1 matches at 10 bases. Germline V lookup: CDR1 ENHRY, CDR2 SYGVKD. Germline trimming cut 5 bases from V and 8 bases from J; bases unmatched to any gene: 2. The CDR3 is made up of 13 amino acids. The CDR3 region has the DNA TGTGCCATCAGTCGGGACAGGGGAGAAAAACTGTTTTTT. This encodes CAISRDRGEKLFF.

The chain links TRBV27 to TRBJ2-7, with TRBD1 matching over 9 bases. V dropped 7 bases and J dropped 6; count of bases not matched to a gene: 13. Germline CDR1 and CDR2: MNHEY and SMNVEV (reference sequence). The CDR3 is 15 residues long. CDR3 DNA sequence: TGTGCCAGCACCCATTTTGGGACAGGGAAGTCCGAGCAGTACTTC. It is translated as CASTHFGTGKSEQYF.

The J gene is TRBJ2-3, the V gene TRBV29-1, with D perhaps matching TRBD2 (5 bases). Trimming took off 6 bases at V and 5 bases at J, with 18 bases between the two ends. Germline V gives CDR1 SQVTM, CDR2 ANQGSEA. The CDR3 has 14 residues. The CDR3 loop is CSVNLATIIDTQYF. The CDR3 DNA reads TGCAGCGTCAACCTTGCGACTATTATAGATACGCAGTATTTT.

The rearrangement links TRBV19 to TRBJ1-4, with no clear D. The CDR3 loop spans 13 amino acids. CDR1 and CDR2 (germline): LNHDA, SQIVND (reference sequence). The ends were cut back, 5 bases at V and 0 bases at J, with 4 bases in the middle. The CDR3 sequence: CASSYATNEKLFF. In DNA form, the CDR3 reads TGTGCCAGTAGTTATGCAACTAATGAAAAACTGTTTTTT.

The genes are TRBV29-1 and TRBJ2-1; 7 nucleotides agree with TRBD2. The CDR3 spans 14 residues. Germline loops: CDR1 SQVTM, CDR2 ANQGSEA. The trim removed 7 bases at V and 1 base at J, leaving 7 bases unmatched. The CDR3 here is CSAAGVGSYNEQFF. In DNA form, the CDR3 reads TGCAGCGCCGCGGGGGTGGGTTCCTACAATGAGCAGTTCTTC.

V usage is TRBV10-1 and J usage is TRBJ2-7; D uncertain. This CDR3 has 16 residues. Trimming shortened V by 2 bases and J by 3 bases, and 17 bases separated the two germline ends. Germline CDR1 reads WNHNN; CDR2 reads SYGVQD (reference sequence). CDR3 amino acids: CASSEPTPPRIYEQYF. The CDR3 DNA follows: TGCGCCAGCAGTGAGCCGACTCCACCTCGAATCTACGAGCAGTACTTC.

The V call is TRBV20-1, the J call TRBJ2-7, with 8 bases identical to TRBD2. The CDR3 is 13 residues long. Germline V gene sequence: CDR1 DFQATT, CDR2 SNEGSKA (reference sequence). The J segment lost 2 bases and the V segment lost 5 bases, leaving 5 bases of the junction unmatched. In DNA form, the CDR3 reads TGCAGTGCTGGTGGGACTAGGGCCTACGAGCAGTACTTC. Its protein is CSAGGTRAYEQYF.

This clone was recorded a few times. The genes are TRBV4-1 and TRBJ1-1; D not certain. Trimming pared 1 base from V and 11 bases from J, leaving 11 bases between. Germline-derived CDR1 and CDR2 are MGHRA and YSYEKL. The CDR3 length is 12 residues. The CDR3 nucleotides read TGCGCCAGCAGCCAAGTTAACGGTATCGCTTTCTTT. This gives the protein CASSQVNGIAFF.

The sample holds a few counts of this clone. The chain links TRBV2 to TRBJ1-2; D uncertain. The CDR3 runs 14 residues. The V gene's germline CDR1 is SNHLY and CDR2 FYNNEI. The V end lost 1 base, the J end lost 5 bases, and 11 bases lay between the germline ends. Here the CDR3 reads CASSEGARRYGYTF. CDR3 sequence (DNA): TGTGCCAGCAGTGAAGGGGCAAGAAGGTATGGCTACACCTTC.

This clone was observed a handful of times. This sequence joins TRBV6-6 and TRBJ1-5; D gene uncertain. V lost 6 bases to trimming and J lost 0 bases, with 12 bases between them. The CDR3 spans 15 residues. From germline, CDR1 is MNHNY and CDR2 SVGAGI (reference sequence). As DNA, the CDR3 is TGTGCCAGCAGGGCGGTGCCATATAGCAATCAGCCCCAGCATTTT. Its protein is CASRAVPYSNQPQHF.

The CDR3 DNA is TGTGCCAGCAGCTTGGAATCAGGCAGTTCAACCGGGGAGCTGTTTTTT. Translated, it gives CASSLESGSSTGELFF. The chain carries TRBV5-6 and TRBJ2-2; D gene unclear. Germline CDR1 is SGHDT and CDR2 is YYEEEE. V was cut by 0 bases and J by 5 bases, with 14 bases left in between. CDR3 length: 16 amino acids. Full variable domain (rest looked up from reference TRBV5-6 and TRBJ2-2): DAGVTQSPTHLIKTRGQQVTLRCSPKSGHDTVSWYQQALGQGPQFIFQYYEEEERQRGNFPDRFSGHQFPNYSSELNVNALLLGDSALYLCASSLESGSSTGELFFGEGSRLTVL.

The chain carries TRBV7-2 and TRBJ1-5; TRBD1 matches 12 bases. CDR3 length equals 15 residues. The J segment lost 10 bases and the V segment lost 0 bases, leaving 4 bases of the junction unmatched. In germline, CDR1 is SGHTA, CDR2 FQGNSA. CDR3 DNA: TGTGCCAGCAGCTTAGCGGGGACAGGGGGCAAACCCCAGCATTTT. This encodes CASSLAGTGGKPQHF.

The chain links TRBV2 to TRBJ2-1; 8 bases align to TRBD2. The V gene end was trimmed by 7 bases and the J gene end by 1 base; junction bases not matched to a gene: 6. This CDR3 is 15 amino acids long. Germline CDR1 is SNHLY and CDR2 is FYNNEI. CDR3 in amino acids: CASTRSGGSYNEQFF. The CDR3 region has the DNA TGTGCCAGCACCAGAAGCGGGGGTTCCTACAATGAGCAGTTCTTC.

This sequence joins TRBV10-3 and TRBJ2-3; 7 bases align to TRBD1. Germline values: CDR1 ENHRY, CDR2 SYGVKD. V was clipped by 2 bases and J by 0 bases; unmatched bases: 8. The CDR3 length is 17 residues. CDR3 DNA: TGTGCCATCAGTGAGACACCGGGACAGACTAGCACAGATACGCAGTATTTT. Its protein is CAISETPGQTSTDTQYF.

The chain recombines TRBV7-2 with TRBJ2-7, with TRBD2 identical over 7 bases. Germline CDR1 is SGHTA and CDR2 is FQGNSA. J gave up 3 bases and V 1 base, and 9 bases lay outside the gene matches. The CDR3 covers 16 residues. The CDR3: CASSLVHSRDYYEQYF. The CDR3 DNA reads TGTGCCAGCAGCTTAGTCCACTCCCGGGACTACTACGAGCAGTACTTC. The whole variable domain, filled in from reference TRBV7-2 and TRBJ2-7, reads GAGVSQSPSNKVTEKGKDVELRCDPISGHTALYWYRQSLGQGLEFLIYFQGNSAPDKSGLPSDRFSAERTGGSVSTLTIQRTQQEDSAVYLCASSLVHSRDYYEQYFGPGTRLTVT.